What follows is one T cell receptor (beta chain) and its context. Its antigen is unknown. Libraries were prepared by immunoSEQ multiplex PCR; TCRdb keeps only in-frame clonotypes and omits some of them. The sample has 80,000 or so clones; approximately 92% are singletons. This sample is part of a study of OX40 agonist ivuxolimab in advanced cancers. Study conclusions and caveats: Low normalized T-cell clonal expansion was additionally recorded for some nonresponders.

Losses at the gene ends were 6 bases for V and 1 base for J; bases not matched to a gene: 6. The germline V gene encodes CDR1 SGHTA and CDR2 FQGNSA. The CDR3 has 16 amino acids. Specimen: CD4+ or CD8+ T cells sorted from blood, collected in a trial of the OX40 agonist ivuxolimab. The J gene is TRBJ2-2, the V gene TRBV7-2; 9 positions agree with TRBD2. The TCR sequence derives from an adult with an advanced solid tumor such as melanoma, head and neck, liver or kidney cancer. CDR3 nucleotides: TGTGCCAGCAGGTTACTAGCGGGCTTGAACACCGGGGAGCTGTTTTTT. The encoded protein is CASRLLAGLNTGELFF.